What follows are 28 T cell receptor beta chains derived from one specimen sequenced in a study of CD8 T cells in Susac syndrome. About 0.5 to 1 ug RNA was reverse transcribed with random hexamers. One entry per CDR3 protein results from TCRdb running MiXCR on the immunoSEQ multiplex PCR reads. The data show 150,000 to 190,000 distinct CDR3 sequences, nearly 97% seen once. What was sequenced was CD8+ T cells from PBMCs. The receptors were gathered from a human donor with multiple sclerosis.

In nucleotides, the CDR3 is TGTGCCAGCGGGCTAGCGGGGGCCTACAATGAGCAGTTCTTC. Translated: CASGLAGAYNEQFF. The chain combines TRBV9 with TRBJ2-1, with TRBD2 matching 10 bases. The CDR3 loop spans 14 amino acids. Trimming removed 7 bases from V and 2 bases from J; junction bases left unmatched: 3. CDR1 is SGDLS, CDR2 YYNGEE, per germline.

The chain links TRBV5-4 to TRBJ2-5; D may correspond to TRBD1 or TRBD2 (6 bases each). This CDR3 comprises 16 residues. Germline assignment: CDR1 SGHNT and CDR2 YYREEE (reference sequence). V lost 4 bases and J 0 bases, leaving 16 bases between the germline ends. CDR3 coding DNA: TGTGCCAGCAGCCGAGTGGGGGGCCTGAACCAAGAGACCCAGTACTTC. Residues: CASSRVGGLNQETQYF.

The V gene is TRBV6-5, the J gene TRBJ2-1; 10 bases are shared with TRBD1. The CDR3 is 15 residues long. Trimming cost V 6 bases and J 7 bases; bases outside gene matches: 9. In germline, CDR1 is MNHEY, CDR2 SVGAGI. The CDR3 coding sequence is TGTGCCAGCAGGACCGGGACAGGGGAAGGGAATGAGCAGTTCTTC. This translates into CASRTGTGEGNEQFF.

The genes are TRBV9 and TRBJ2-1; D gene uncertain. Germline V gene sequence: CDR1 SGDLS, CDR2 YYNGEE. V gave up 0 bases and J gave up 5 bases, with 6 bases separating them. The CDR3 loop spans 13 amino acids. This chain's CDR3 is CASSVGPDNEQFF. CDR3 coding DNA: TGTGCCAGCAGCGTAGGACCCGACAATGAGCAGTTCTTC.

The gene calls are TRBV20-1 and TRBJ2-7; D may be TRBD1 (6 bases). In germline, CDR1 is DFQATT, CDR2 SNEGSKA (reference sequence). The CDR3 loop spans 13 amino acids. V was pared by 0 bases and J by 2 bases, with 8 bases between. Here the CDR3 DNA reads TGCAGTGCTAGAGAACAGGGCACCTACGAGCAGTACGTC. Protein product: CSAREQGTYEQYV.

V is TRBV4-1 and J is TRBJ1-2, with 7 bases that match TRBD1. The CDR3 totals 15 residues. From germline, CDR1 is MGHRA and CDR2 YSYEKL. After removal of 0 bases from V and 8 bases from J, the junction contained 9 bases not matched to a gene. The DNA of the CDR3 is TGCGCCAGCAGCCAAGATCGGTACAGGGGATACGGCTACACCTTC. It translates to CASSQDRYRGYGYTF.

This clonotype was seen just once. The chain has TRBV7-9 and TRBJ1-2; 7 nucleotides match TRBD1. CDR1 and CDR2 from the germline V gene are SEHNR and FQNEAQ (reference sequence). The CDR3 has 13 amino acids. Trimming cost V 5 bases and J 6 bases; bases outside gene matches: 6. The CDR3, as DNA: TGTGCCAGCAGCACCGACAGGGTAAATGGCTACACCTTC. Translated, it gives CASSTDRVNGYTF.

This chain joins TRBV4-1 and TRBJ1-4; 7 bases agree with TRBD1. The CDR3 covers 15 residues. Germline CDR1 is MGHRA and CDR2 is YSYEKL. The V gene end was trimmed by 4 bases and the J gene end by 8 bases; junction bases not matched to a gene: 10. This CDR3 is CASSLPGQRTEKLFF. In DNA form, the CDR3 reads TGCGCCAGCAGCCTCCCGGGACAGAGAACAGAAAAACTGTTTTTT.

This clonotype was seen once. The chain couples TRBV7-9 to TRBJ2-1; D is ambiguous. CDR1 is SEHNR, CDR2 FQNEAQ, per germline (reference sequence). The CDR3 totals 15 residues. V was trimmed by 1 base and J by 3 bases, leaving 10 bases between them. Here the CDR3 reads CASSLGPVFYNEQFF. The DNA of the CDR3 is TGTGCCAGCAGCTTAGGTCCAGTTTTCTACAATGAGCAGTTCTTC.

The rearrangement joins TRBV6-1 to TRBJ2-5; possible D gene TRBD1, 6 bases. CDR3 size: 15 residues. CDR1 and CDR2 (germline): MNHNS, SASEGT. V lost 1 base and J lost 5, with 14 bases in between. CDR3 bases: TGTGCCAGCAGTGAAGAGGACAGTCCAGTGGAGACCCAGTACTTC. Protein: CASSEEDSPVETQYF.

This chain connects TRBV27 to TRBJ2-1, with D perhaps TRBD1 (6 bases). With 3 bases removed from V and 7 bases from J, the gap between germline ends came to 16 bases. CDR1 is MNHEY, CDR2 SMNVEV, per germline (reference sequence). The CDR3 is 15 amino acids. The CDR3 sequence is CASSLVGTPFNEQFF. DNA of the CDR3: TGTGCCAGCAGTTTGGTCGGGACACCCTTTAATGAGCAGTTCTTC.

In this sample, this clonotype turned up once. One end of the junction fails to match germline, which may point to a read error. The V and J genes are TRBV29-1 and TRBJ1-4; the D gene is possibly TRBD1 (5 bases). CDR1 is SQVTM and CDR2 is ANQGSEA in the germline V gene. The length of the CDR3 is 13 residues. CDR3: CSAGDGGRENLFF. The CDR3 region has the DNA TGCAGCGCCGGGGACGGCGGGAGAGAAAACCTGTTTTTT.

This sequence joins TRBV27 and TRBJ2-3, with TRBD2 matching over 12 bases. V shed 5 bases and J 4 bases; nucleotides not matched to a gene: 10. CDR1 and CDR2 from the germline V gene are MNHEY and SMNVEV (reference sequence). The CDR3 consists of 17 residues. CDR3 in amino acids: CASSPLLTSGGADTQYF. The CDR3 DNA reads as TGTGCCAGCAGTCCCCTCCTGACTAGCGGGGGTGCAGATACGCAGTATTTT.

The genes are TRBV7-9 and TRBJ1-1, with D unclear. CDR1 is SEHNR, CDR2 FQNEAQ, per germline (reference sequence). The CDR3 spans 13 residues. Trimming shortened V by 1 base and J by 4 bases, and 7 bases separated the two germline ends. This CDR3 reads CASSLERSTEAFF. Written as DNA, the CDR3 is TGTGCCAGCAGCTTAGAACGGTCCACTGAAGCTTTCTTT. The whole variable domain, filled in from reference TRBV7-9 and TRBJ1-1, reads DTGVSQNPRHKITKRGQNVTFRCDPISEHNRLYWYRQTLGQGPEFLTYFQNEAQLEKSRLLSDRFSAERPKGSFSTLEIQRTEQGDSAMYLCASSLERSTEAFFGQGTRLTVV.

This clonotype was counted once. This chain joins TRBV3-1 and TRBJ2-7; D is possibly TRBD1 or TRBD2 (6 bases each). Germline CDR1 LGHDT, CDR2 YNNKEL (reference sequence). The CDR3 has 16 residues. V was pared by 5 bases and J by 3 bases, with 20 bases between. CDR3 DNA sequence: TGTGCCAGCAGCAAGGAGGGGGGACGCGATTTCTACGAGCAGTACTTC. This codes for CASSKEGGRDFYEQYF.

The chain employs TRBV25-1 and TRBJ2-5; no reliable D call. The length of the CDR3 is 13 residues. CDR1 and CDR2 (germline): MGHDK, SYGVNS. Trimming took 0 bases from V and 3 from J, leaving 5 bases between them. CDR3 in amino acids: CASSEYAEETQYF. CDR3 DNA sequence: TGTGCCAGCAGTGAATATGCTGAAGAGACCCAGTACTTC. Together with reference TRBV25-1 and TRBJ2-5, the CDR3 gives the full variable domain: EADIYQTPRYLVIGTGKKITLECSQTMGHDKMYWYQQDPGMELHLIHYSYGVNSTEKGDLSSESTVSRIRTEHFPLTLESARPSHTSQYLCASSEYAEETQYFGPGTRLLVL.

The chain employs TRBV27 and TRBJ1-1, with unresolved D. The germline V gene encodes CDR1 MNHEY and CDR2 SMNVEV (reference sequence). The CDR3 has 14 residues. V was shortened by 3 bases and J by 5 bases, with 13 bases between the two germline ends. CDR3 in DNA: TGTGCCAGCAGTTTTCGGGGAGTAGAGACTGAAGCTTTCTTT. It encodes CASSFRGVETEAFF.

The table lists this clonotype with a count of one. The chain is built from TRBV30 and TRBJ2-3; D call uncertain. With 0 bases removed from V and 0 bases from J, the gap between germline ends came to 10 bases. The germline gives CDR1 GTSNPN, CDR2 SVGIG (reference sequence). The CDR3 is 15 residues long. The CDR3 region has the DNA TGTGCCTGGAGTGTATCCCTCGGAAGCACAGATACGCAGTATTTT. This sequence encodes CAWSVSLGSTDTQYF.

This chain links TRBV13 with TRBJ2-5; TRBD2 agrees at 12 bases. Germline trimming cut 4 bases from V and 3 bases from J; bases unmatched to any gene: 3. CDR3 size: 15 residues. The germline CDR1 and CDR2 sequences are PRHDT and FYEKMQ (reference sequence). CDR3 protein: CASSYPSGGEETQYF. The DNA of the CDR3 is TGTGCCAGCAGCTACCCTAGCGGGGGGGAAGAGACCCAGTACTTC.

V gene TRBV7-6 combines with J gene TRBJ2-3, with D uncertain. The CDR3 runs to 12 residues. The ends were cut back, 4 bases at V and 6 bases at J, with 8 bases in the middle. Germline V gene data show CDR1 as SGHVS and CDR2 as FNYEAQ. CDR3 sequence: CASSSLGDTQYF. The CDR3 DNA follows: TGTGCCAGCAGCTCGTTGGGGGATACGCAGTATTTT.

This rearrangement joins TRBV5-6 to TRBJ2-1; 7 bases are shared with TRBD1. V lost 2 bases to trimming and J lost 6 bases; unmatched junction nucleotides: 2. This CDR3 is built from 13 residues. CDR1 is SGHDT and CDR2 is YYEEEE in the germline V gene. CDR3 sequence: CASSFTGVNEQFF. CDR3 DNA: TGTGCCAGCAGCTTCACAGGGGTCAATGAGCAGTTCTTC.

This rearrangement joins TRBV3-1 to TRBJ1-6; D is unclear. The germline V and J ends were trimmed by 4 bases and 7 bases, with 14 bases remaining between them. The CDR3 covers 15 residues. CDR1 LGHDT and CDR2 YNNKEL come from the germline V gene (reference sequence). CDR3 amino acids: CASSPVGAPNSPLHF. The CDR3 coding sequence is TGTGCCAGCAGCCCCGTTGGAGCCCCAAATTCACCCCTCCACTTT.

The sample holds one count of this clonotype. V gene TRBV6-4 combines with J gene TRBJ2-1; D is unresolved. The V gene lost 2 bases and the J gene lost 0 bases, with 8 bases spanning the gap. The CDR3 runs 15 residues. CDR1 is MRHNA, CDR2 SNTAGT, per germline. As DNA, the CDR3 is TGTGCCAGCAGTGACGAACTAAGCTCCTACAATGAGCAGTTCTTC. This sequence encodes CASSDELSSYNEQFF.

This chain links TRBV20-1 with TRBJ2-3, with D hard to call. The CDR3 contains 17 residues. CDR1 and CDR2 from the germline V gene are DFQATT and SNEGSKA (reference sequence). V lost 0 bases and J lost 0, with 16 bases in between. CDR3 sequence reads: CSARDLPAATSTDTQYF. CDR3 nucleotides: TGCAGTGCTAGAGATTTACCGGCAGCTACTAGCACAGATACGCAGTATTTT.

V gene TRBV29-1 combines with J gene TRBJ1-1; D unclear. Between the trimmed V and J ends, which lost 0 bases and 1 base, there was a span of 9 bases. This CDR3 has 14 residues. The germline V gene has CDR1 SQVTM and CDR2 ANQGSEA. The CDR3 reads CSVEDLTGNTEAFF. The DNA for the CDR3 is TGCAGCGTTGAAGATCTTACGGGGAACACTGAAGCTTTCTTT. The full variable domain, its missing parts supplied by reference TRBV29-1 and TRBJ1-1, is SAVISQKPSRDICQRGTSLTIQCQVDSQVTMMFWYRQQPGQSLTLIATANQGSEATYESGFVIDKFPISRPNLTFSTLTVSNMSPEDSSIYLCSVEDLTGNTEAFFGQGTRLTVV.

This chain uses TRBV19 with TRBJ2-1; perhaps D is TRBD1 or TRBD2 (5 bases each). The V gene lost 4 bases and the J gene lost 3 bases, with 10 bases spanning the gap. The CDR3 is made up of 14 amino acids. The germline V gene encodes CDR1 LNHDA and CDR2 SQIVND (reference sequence). The CDR3 DNA reads as TGTGCCAGTAGTAGGGGGAGATTCTACAATGAGCAGTTCTTC. Translation: CASSRGRFYNEQFF.

The chain has TRBV29-1 and TRBJ1-1; no firm D call. CDR1 and CDR2 from the germline V gene are SQVTM and ANQGSEA. The CDR3 is 12 residues long. With 6 bases removed from V and 3 bases from J, the gap between germline ends came to 11 bases. CDR3 sequence (DNA): TGCAGCGTCATGGACGGAGACACTGAAGCTTTCTTT. It specifies CSVMDGDTEAFF.

The rearrangement links TRBV27 to TRBJ1-6; the D is unclear. CDR1 is MNHEY, CDR2 SMNVEV, per germline (reference sequence). CDR3 length: 12 residues. The V end lost 6 bases, the J end lost 9 bases, and 9 bases lay between the germline ends. CDR3 coding DNA: TGTGCCAGCAGGATGGGGAGTTCACCCCTCCACTTT. It is translated as CASRMGSSPLHF.